One sample yielded the 11 T cell receptor beta chains listed below, sequenced in a study of cytomegalovirus exposure and HLA in healthy donors. Amplification used 60 Vbeta primers and 13 Jbeta primers. The assay was immunoSEQ multiplex PCR, and TCRdb's table has in-frame clones only and misses some. This sample contains about 140,000 clones. Sequenced: PBMCs. All receptors derive from a woman under 30 in good health and CMV-seronegative.

The V call is TRBV18, the J call TRBJ1-4, with D tentatively TRBD1 (5 bases). The CDR3 is 14 amino acids. Trimming pared 3 bases from V and 4 bases from J, leaving 9 bases between. Germline V gene lookup returns CDR1 KGHSH and CDR2 LQKENI. CDR3 bases: TGTGCCAGCTCACCGACAGAGAGTAATGAAAAACTGTTTTTT. Protein: CASSPTESNEKLFF.

The chain carries TRBV29-1 and TRBJ2-1; 7 bases match TRBD2. V shed 6 bases, J shed 8 bases, and the junction held 1 base outside the gene matches. This CDR3 has 10 residues. CDR1 SQVTM and CDR2 ANQGSEA come from the germline V gene. CDR3 residues: CSVGGDEQFF. The CDR3, as DNA: TGCAGCGTGGGGGGGGATGAGCAGTTCTTC.

J is TRBJ2-2 and V is TRBV6-5; 9 nucleotides line up with TRBD1. V was clipped by 7 bases and J by 5 bases; unmatched bases: 8. The CDR3 totals 15 residues. The germline V gene has CDR1 MNHEY and CDR2 SVGAGI. In nucleotides, the CDR3 is TGTGCCAGCAACAACAGGGGGCGTGGGACCGGGGAGCTGTTTTTT. Its translation: CASNNRGRGTGELFF.

The genes are TRBV19 and TRBJ1-3, with D possibly matching TRBD1 (6 bases). CDR1 is LNHDA and CDR2 is SQIVND in the germline V gene (reference sequence). This CDR3 contains 16 residues. V was clipped by 9 bases and J by 4 bases, with 22 bases between them. The CDR3 loop reads CASRPSMTGIGNTIYF. CDR3 bases: TGTGCCAGCCGACCATCGATGACAGGAATCGGAAACACCATATATTTT. Looking up the rest from reference TRBV19 and TRBJ1-3 gives the full variable domain: DGGITQSPKYLFRKEGQNVTLSCEQNLNHDAMYWYRQDPGQGLRLIYYSQIVNDFQKGDIAEGYSVSREKKESFPLTVTSAQKNPTAFYLCASRPSMTGIGNTIYFGEGSWLTVV.

This chain links TRBV5-5 with TRBJ2-7, with TRBD2 as a possible D gene (7 bases). The CDR3 is 16 residues long. Germline values: CDR1 SGHKS, CDR2 YYEKEE (reference sequence). Trimming shortened V by 4 bases and J by 2 bases, and 19 bases separated the two germline ends. CDR3 residues: CASSAQGGGITYEQYF. In DNA form, the CDR3 reads TGTGCCAGCAGCGCGCAAGGCGGGGGCATCACCTACGAGCAGTACTTC.

This chain links TRBV10-1 with TRBJ2-7; 9 bases fit TRBD2. This CDR3 comprises 16 residues. CDR1 and CDR2 from the germline V gene are WNHNN and SYGVQD (reference sequence). With V trimmed by 0 bases and J by 4 bases, 7 bases remained unmatched. CDR3 nucleotides: TGCGCCAGCAGTGAGTCGCTGGGAGCGGGAGGTTACGAGCAGTACTTC. Amino acid sequence: CASSESLGAGGYEQYF.

The rearrangement links TRBV6-1 to TRBJ1-6; D gene unclear. Between the trimmed V and J ends, which lost 2 bases and 12 bases, there was a span of 8 bases. Per the germline V gene, CDR1 is MNHNS and CDR2 is SASEGT. This CDR3 is 12 amino acids long. CDR3 loop: CASSERHGPLHF. The DNA of the CDR3 is TGTGCCAGCAGTGAAAGACACGGACCCCTCCACTTT.

This chain connects TRBV6-7 to TRBJ2-7; 14 nucleotides agree with TRBD2. TRBV6-7 is known as an ORF, though its function is uncertain. This CDR3 has 16 amino acids. V dropped 2 bases and J dropped 5; count of bases not matched to a gene: 5. The DNA for the CDR3 is TGTGCCAGCAGTTACCCCGGGACTAGCGGGGGCCACGAGCAGTACTTC. Residues: CASSYPGTSGGHEQYF.

The chain recombines TRBV5-3 with TRBJ2-5, with D unclear. TRBV5-3 is placed among ORFs of uncertain function. This CDR3 spans 12 amino acids. Trimming cost V 2 bases and J 7 bases, with 9 bases left between them. The CDR3 region is CARSFTVLTQYF. The CDR3 region has the DNA TGTGCCAGAAGCTTTACTGTATTGACCCAGTACTTC.

The chain has TRBV5-4 and TRBJ1-4; possibly TRBD1 for D (5 bases). CDR1 and CDR2 from the germline V gene are SGHNT and YYREEE (reference sequence). Trimming took off 0 bases at V and 4 bases at J, with 10 bases between the two ends. The CDR3 extends over 15 amino acids. In nucleotides, the CDR3 is TGTGCCAGCAGCTTGGGGCGGGACCTTAATGAAAAACTGTTTTTT. This gives the protein CASSLGRDLNEKLFF.

CDR3 sequence: CASSIGGRPTYEQYF. The CDR3 DNA follows: TGTGCCAGTAGTATAGGGGGGAGGCCCACCTACGAGCAGTACTTC. The genes are TRBV19 and TRBJ2-5; perhaps TRBD2 as D (6 bases). The J call is doubtful: the DNA matches TRBJ2-7 better. The CDR3 has 15 residues. CDR1 and CDR2 from the germline V gene are LNHDA and SQIVND (reference sequence).